Below, one T cell receptor beta chain is given with its context. The CDR3 covers 18 residues. Germline lookup yields CDR1 SGHTA and CDR2 FQGNSA. The V segment lost 1 base and the J segment 5 bases; nucleotides outside the gene matches: 7. This sample stems from a study of T cell changes during pregnancy in multiple sclerosis. The table came from immunoSEQ multiplex PCR; TCRdb's copy has only in-frame clones and leaves some out. In the table there are 68,000 or so clones, more than 80% of which are singletons. This TCR was sampled from a female donor with multiple sclerosis, enrolled in a pregnancy study. This sequence joins TRBV7-2 and TRBJ1-6; 11 bases are shared with TRBD1. This specimen consisted of peripheral blood, obtained in the second trimester of pregnancy. CDR3 nucleotide sequence: TGTGCCAGCAGCTTAGGTCCGGGACAGGGGGTGGATAATTCACCCCTCCACTTT. The encoded protein is CASSLGPGQGVDNSPLHF.